This TCR beta chain emerged from a study of blood T cell repertoires in COVID-19. The table came from immunoSEQ multiplex PCR; TCRdb's copy has only in-frame clones and leaves some out. The top ten hold about 5.3% of the sample, which has about 220,000 clones, about 83% seen once. Enrollees, 18 to 89 years old, lived in 24 US areas. Participants had their cohort set by participant-reported clinical history. Trimming took 3 bases from V and 0 from J; bases not matched to a gene: 11. There are 17 residues in the CDR3. Germline CDR1 is DFQATT and CDR2 is SNEGSKA (reference sequence). This clone has a single count.

The origin of this receptor is a woman aged 50 to 60 who had been exposed to COVID-19. Sequencing was performed on PBMCs or T cells enriched from blood (not recorded which). V is TRBV20-1 and J is TRBJ1-5, with TRBD1 matching 7 bases. CDR3 region: CSASSRGEKYSNQPQHF. CDR3 DNA sequence: TGCAGTGCTAGTAGCAGGGGGGAAAAATATAGCAATCAGCCCCAGCATTTT.